This is a list of T cell receptor beta chains from one sample in a study of immune cell composition in non-small cell lung cancer. The table came from immunoSEQ multiplex PCR; TCRdb's copy has only in-frame clones and leaves some out. Of 2,500 or so clones detected, just under 75% appear once; the ten largest clones hold less than 15%. Sample: non-adjacent lung tissue. The source is a human donor with non-small cell lung cancer. CDR3s include the opening cysteine and the closing phenylalanine or tryptophan. Fields, in order: clone size, J gene, V gene, D gene, CDR3 protein, CDR3 DNA. A D gene is named only where the DNA matches it firmly. Rows give clone size only sometimes, using once, few, many, or a class for an expanded clone.

clone_size: few; j_call: TRBJ2-7; v_call: TRBV11-2; d_call: TRBD1; cdr3_aa: CASSLASRDRGNEQYF; cdr3_nt: TGTGCCAGCAGCTTAGCCTCCCGGGACAGGGGGAACGAGCAGTACTTC
clone_size: .; j_call: TRBJ2-7; v_call: TRBV7-9; d_call: TRBD1; cdr3_aa: CASSQGVYEQYF; cdr3_nt: TGTGCCAGCTCTCAGGGGGTCTACGAGCAGTACTTC
clone_size: large; j_call: TRBJ2-1; v_call: TRBV28; d_call: TRBD1; cdr3_aa: CASSLWSGTGDYNEQFF; cdr3_nt: TGTGCCAGCAGTTTATGGTCCGGGACAGGGGACTACAATGAGCAGTTCTTC
clone_size: few; j_call: TRBJ2-7; v_call: TRBV19; d_call: .; cdr3_aa: CASRSGSDYEQYF; cdr3_nt: TGTGCCAGTAGGTCAGGGTCTGACTACGAGCAGTACTTC
clone_size: .; j_call: TRBJ2-5; v_call: TRBV27; d_call: .; cdr3_aa: CASSLDWSEETQYF; cdr3_nt: TGTGCCAGCAGTTTAGATTGGTCAGAAGAGACCCAGTACTTC
clone_size: .; j_call: TRBJ1-3; v_call: TRBV7-2; d_call: TRBD1; cdr3_aa: CASRSSRGSSSGNTIYF; cdr3_nt: TGTGCCAGCAGGTCCTCCAGGGGGTCGAGCTCTGGAAACACCATATATTTT
clone_size: .; j_call: TRBJ2-7; v_call: TRBV6-5; d_call: TRBD2; cdr3_aa: CASTGGAGGYEQYF; cdr3_nt: TGTGCCAGCACCGGAGGAGCGGGAGGCTACGAGCAGTACTTC
clone_size: .; j_call: TRBJ1-3; v_call: TRBV7-8; d_call: .; cdr3_aa: CASSFQGSGNTIYF; cdr3_nt: TGTGCCAGCAGCTTTCAGGGCTCTGGAAACACCATATATTTT
clone_size: .; j_call: TRBJ2-1; v_call: TRBV9; d_call: .; cdr3_aa: CASSVGRNEQFF; cdr3_nt: TGTGCCAGCAGCGTTGGGAGAAATGAGCAGTTCTTC
clone_size: once; j_call: TRBJ1-5; v_call: TRBV18; d_call: .; cdr3_aa: CASSETHGGNQPQHF; cdr3_nt: TGTGCCAGCTCAGAGACGCATGGAGGCAATCAGCCCCAGCATTTT
clone_size: few; j_call: TRBJ2-7; v_call: TRBV6-5; d_call: .; cdr3_aa: CASSSPDEQYF; cdr3_nt: TGTGCCAGCAGTTCCCCTGACGAGCAGTACTTC
clone_size: .; j_call: TRBJ2-5; v_call: TRBV11-2; d_call: TRBD2; cdr3_aa: CASSSGLAGGPTETQYF; cdr3_nt: TGTGCCAGCAGCTCGGGACTAGCGGGAGGGCCCACGGAGACCCAGTACTTC
clone_size: few; j_call: TRBJ2-7; v_call: TRBV6-5; d_call: TRBD2; cdr3_aa: CASSYSLAGDEQYF; cdr3_nt: TGTGCCAGCAGTTACTCGCTAGCGGGAGACGAGCAGTACTTC
clone_size: .; j_call: TRBJ2-7; v_call: TRBV5-4; d_call: .; cdr3_aa: CASSFEAREQYF; cdr3_nt: TGTGCCAGCAGCTTTGAGGCGCGCGAGCAGTACTTC
clone_size: .; j_call: TRBJ2-7; v_call: TRBV2; d_call: .; cdr3_aa: CASSFDLSSYEQYF; cdr3_nt: TGTGCCAGCAGCTTCGACTTGAGCTCCTACGAGCAGTACTTC
clone_size: .; j_call: TRBJ2-7; v_call: TRBV6-5; d_call: TRBD1; cdr3_aa: CASSYEGAVGEQYF; cdr3_nt: TGTGCCAGCAGTTACGAGGGGGCGGTCGGCGAGCAGTACTTC
clone_size: once; j_call: TRBJ1-1; v_call: TRBV18; d_call: .; cdr3_aa: CASSPDMNTEAFF; cdr3_nt: TGTGCCAGCTCACCCGACATGAACACTGAAGCTTTCTTT